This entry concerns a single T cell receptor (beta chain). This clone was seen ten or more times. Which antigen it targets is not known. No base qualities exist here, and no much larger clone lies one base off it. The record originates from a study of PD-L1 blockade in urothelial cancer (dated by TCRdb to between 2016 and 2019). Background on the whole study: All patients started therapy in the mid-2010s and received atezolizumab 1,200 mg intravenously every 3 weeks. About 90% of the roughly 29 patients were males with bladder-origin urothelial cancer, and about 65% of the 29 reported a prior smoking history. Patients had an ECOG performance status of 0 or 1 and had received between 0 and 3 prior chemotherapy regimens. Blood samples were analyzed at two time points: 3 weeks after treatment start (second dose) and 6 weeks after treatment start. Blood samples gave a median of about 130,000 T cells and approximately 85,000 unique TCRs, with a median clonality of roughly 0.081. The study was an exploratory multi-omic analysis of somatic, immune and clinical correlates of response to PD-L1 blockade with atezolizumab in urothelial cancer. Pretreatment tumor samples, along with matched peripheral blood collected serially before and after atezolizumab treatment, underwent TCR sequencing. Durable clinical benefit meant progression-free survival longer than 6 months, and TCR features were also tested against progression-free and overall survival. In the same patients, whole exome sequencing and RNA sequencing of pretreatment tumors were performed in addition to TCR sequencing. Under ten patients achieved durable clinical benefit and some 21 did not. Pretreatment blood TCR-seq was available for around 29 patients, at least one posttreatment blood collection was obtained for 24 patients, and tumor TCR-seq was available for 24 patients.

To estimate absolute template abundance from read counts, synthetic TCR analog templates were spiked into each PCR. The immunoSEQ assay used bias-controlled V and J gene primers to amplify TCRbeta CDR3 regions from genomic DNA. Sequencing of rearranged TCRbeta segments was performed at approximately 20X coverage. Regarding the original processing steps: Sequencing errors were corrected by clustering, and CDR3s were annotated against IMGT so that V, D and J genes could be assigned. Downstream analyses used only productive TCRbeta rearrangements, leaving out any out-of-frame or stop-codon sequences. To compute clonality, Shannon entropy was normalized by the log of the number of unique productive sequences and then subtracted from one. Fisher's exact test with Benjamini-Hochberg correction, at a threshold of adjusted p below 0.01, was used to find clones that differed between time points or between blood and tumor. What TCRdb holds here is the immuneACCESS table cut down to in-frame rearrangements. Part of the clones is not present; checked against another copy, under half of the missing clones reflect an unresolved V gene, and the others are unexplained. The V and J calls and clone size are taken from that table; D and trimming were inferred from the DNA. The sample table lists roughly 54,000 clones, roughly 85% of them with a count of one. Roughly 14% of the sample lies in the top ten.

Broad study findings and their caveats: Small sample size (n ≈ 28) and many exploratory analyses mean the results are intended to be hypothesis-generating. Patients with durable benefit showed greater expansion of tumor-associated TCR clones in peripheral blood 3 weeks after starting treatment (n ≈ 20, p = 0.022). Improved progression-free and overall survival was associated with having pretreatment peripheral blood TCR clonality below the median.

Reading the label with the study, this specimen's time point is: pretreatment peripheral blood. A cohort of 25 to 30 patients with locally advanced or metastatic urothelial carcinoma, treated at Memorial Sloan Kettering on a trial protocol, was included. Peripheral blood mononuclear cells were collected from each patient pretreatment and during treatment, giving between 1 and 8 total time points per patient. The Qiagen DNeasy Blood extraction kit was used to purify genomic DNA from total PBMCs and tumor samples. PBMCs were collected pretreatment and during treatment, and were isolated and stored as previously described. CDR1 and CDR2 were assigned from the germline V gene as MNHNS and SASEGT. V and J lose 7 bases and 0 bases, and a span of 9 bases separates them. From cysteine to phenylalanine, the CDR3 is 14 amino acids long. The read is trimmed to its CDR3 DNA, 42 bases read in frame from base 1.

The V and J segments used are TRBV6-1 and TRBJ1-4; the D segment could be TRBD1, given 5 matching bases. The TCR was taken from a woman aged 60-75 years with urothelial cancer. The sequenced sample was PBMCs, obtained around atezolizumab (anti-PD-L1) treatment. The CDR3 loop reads CASNTGATNEKLFF. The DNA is TGTGCCAGCAATACGGGGGCAACTAATGAAAAACTGTTTTTT.